The subject of this entry is one TCR beta chain. The sample belongs to a study of blood T cell repertoires in COVID-19. The overall study: Acute-phase and convalescent COVID-19 samples originated in the United States, Italy and Spain. Sources were T cells, B-cell-depleted T cells, or PBMCs; the material itself was cDNA or gDNA.

Original processing notes: From reference gene primer amplification, estimates of nucleated cell counts were derived. The table came from immunoSEQ multiplex PCR; TCRdb's copy has only in-frame clones and leaves some out. Clonal size and the V and J genes are those of that table, whereas D and trimming came from the DNA. The table has about 200,000 clones, more than 75% seen once; the top ten hold about 6.3%. The CDR3 runs to 16 residues. V gave up 8 bases and J gave up 3 bases, with 22 bases separating them. Germline V CDR1 and CDR2: MNHEY, SMNVEV (reference sequence). The chain is built from TRBV27 and TRBJ1-2; D is uncertain. Sequencing input: peripheral blood. The receptor comes from a man aged 35-49 years with active or convalescent COVID-19. CDR3 bases: TGTGCCAGCGCCGGGAACGGCGTGCGGGGAGACTATGGCTACACCTTC. Its protein product is CASAGNGVRGDYGYTF.